The rows below give T cell receptor beta chains drawn from one sample of a study of T cells after yellow fever vaccination. TCRdb re-derived calls from the 5' RACE reads in MiXCR, one entry per CDR3 protein. The sample lists under 100,000 distinct CDR3 sequences; approximately 5.5% were seen once. This specimen was CD8+ T cells sorted from PBMCs, taken 10 days after the yellow fever booster vaccination. Receptor source: a man aged 18 to 30 who received the YFV17D yellow fever vaccine. CDR3s include the opening cysteine and the closing phenylalanine or tryptophan. A D gene is named only where the DNA matches it firmly. The size entry is marked missing in some rows and otherwise reads once, few, many or a size class.

abundance,d_gene,j_gene,v_gene,CDR3aa,CDR3nt
.,.,TRBJ1-1,TRBV5-6,CASSSTGPTEAFF,TGTGCCAGCAGCTCGACGGGGCCCACTGAAGCTTTCTTT
.,TRBD1,TRBJ1-5,TRBV15,CATGQGRSNQPQHF,TGTGCCACCGGACAGGGCCGGAGCAATCAGCCCCAGCATTTT
medium-sized,.,TRBJ2-7,TRBV10-2,CASGSPYEQYF,TGCGCCAGCGGGTCCCCCTACGAGCAGTACTTC
.,.,TRBJ2-3,TRBV4-3,CASSQGLSGRGEDTQYF,TGCGCCAGCAGCCAAGGTCTCTCCGGCAGGGGAGAAGATACGCAGTATTTT
.,TRBD1,TRBJ2-1,TRBV20-1,CSATTFSTGDWNEQFF,TGCAGTGCTACAACCTTTTCGACAGGGGATTGGAATGAGCAGTTCTTC
.,TRBD2,TRBJ2-2,TRBV7-6,CASSLRSSGGPNTGELFF,TGTGCCAGCAGCTTACGTTCTAGCGGGGGCCCGAACACCGGGGAGCTGTTTTTT
.,.,TRBJ1-1,TRBV5-1,CASSLGTGATEAFF,TGCGCCAGCAGCTTGGGTACGGGTGCCACTGAAGCTTTCTTT
.,.,TRBJ2-5,TRBV7-2,CASSLGTWTQETQYF,TGTGCCAGCAGCTTAGGAACATGGACCCAAGAGACCCAGTACTTC
.,TRBD2,TRBJ2-5,TRBV4-1,CASSRGGVDQETQYF,TGCGCCAGCAGCCGGGGAGGGGTGGATCAAGAGACCCAGTACTTC
few,TRBD1,TRBJ2-7,TRBV7-6,CASSLADRVYEQYF,TGTGCCAGCAGCTTAGCGGACAGGGTCTACGAGCAGTACTTC
few,.,TRBJ2-1,TRBV6-5,CASSYSRSNEQFF,TGTGCCAGCAGTTACTCTCGGTCCAATGAGCAGTTCTTC
.,TRBD1,TRBJ2-5,TRBV27,CASSPEINRGLETQYF,TGTGCCAGCAGCCCGGAGATCAACAGGGGGCTGGAGACCCAGTACTTC
few,TRBD2,TRBJ2-1,TRBV5-5,CASSTTGLAGDEQFF,TGTGCCAGCAGTACAACGGGACTAGCGGGAGATGAGCAGTTCTTC
few,.,TRBJ1-1,TRBV6-5,CASSYGLTGEAFF,TGTGCCAGCAGTTACGGGCTTACGGGGGAAGCTTTCTTT
.,.,TRBJ1-2,TRBV5-1,CASSLDPLDGYTF,TGCGCCAGCAGCTTGGACCCTTTGGATGGCTACACCTTC
few,.,TRBJ1-1,TRBV7-9,CASSFGDLNTEAFF,TGTGCCAGCAGCTTCGGGGACTTGAACACTGAAGCTTTCTTT
few,.,TRBJ1-2,TRBV19,CASSAPDSEGYGYTF,TGTGCCAGTAGCGCTCCTGATTCGGAGGGATATGGCTACACCTTC
medium-sized,TRBD1,TRBJ2-2,TRBV6-5,CASRLPDRDTGELFF,TGTGCCAGCAGACTCCCGGACAGGGACACCGGGGAGCTGTTTTTT
few,.,TRBJ1-2,TRBV27,CASSPHLGGTYGYTF,TGTGCCAGCAGTCCCCACTTGGGGGGCACCTATGGCTACACCTTC
many,.,TRBJ2-1,TRBV7-2,CASSFGDISYNEQFF,TGTGCCAGCAGCTTCGGGGACATCTCCTACAATGAGCAGTTCTTC
.,.,TRBJ2-3,TRBV12-3/TRBV12-4,CASSGVDTQYF,TGTGCCAGCAGTGGGGTGGATACGCAGTATTTT
.,TRBD1,TRBJ1-5,TRBV6-6,CASSPKGQDYQPQHF,TGTGCCAGCAGCCCAAAGGGACAGGATTATCAGCCCCAGCATTTT
few,.,TRBJ2-7,TRBV20-1,CSARDRGGYEQYF,TGCAGTGCTAGAGATCGAGGGGGATACGAGCAGTACTTC
few,TRBD1,TRBJ1-2,TRBV11-2,CASSLGVVTGGGYTF,TGTGCCAGCAGCTTAGGGGTGGTGACAGGGGGGGGCTACACCTTC
few,TRBD1,TRBJ1-1,TRBV4-3,CASSPSGTGNTEAFF,TGCGCCAGCAGCCCATCCGGGACAGGGAACACTGAAGCTTTCTTT
many,TRBD2,TRBJ2-1,TRBV27,CASSSGTSGGGEQFF,TGTGCCAGCAGTTCGGGGACTAGCGGGGGCGGGGAGCAGTTCTTC
.,TRBD1,TRBJ2-7,TRBV4-3,CASSQDRGREQYF,TGCGCCAGCAGCCAAGACAGGGGGCGCGAGCAGTACTTC
.,.,TRBJ2-1,TRBV4-1,CASSQIGGSYNEQFF,TGCGCCAGCAGCCAAATCGGGGGCTCCTACAATGAGCAGTTCTTC
.,TRBD1,TRBJ1-2,TRBV5-5,CASSSMPGQAAFNYGYTF,TGTGCCAGCAGCTCGATGCCGGGACAGGCGGCGTTTAACTATGGCTACACCTTC
few,.,TRBJ1-5,TRBV7-8,CASSLGRAPGGPQHF,TGTGCCAGCAGCTTAGGACGGGCTCCGGGAGGGCCCCAGCATTTT
few,TRBD1,TRBJ2-5,TRBV5-5,CASSLVGQGEVETQYF,TGTGCCAGCAGCTTGGTCGGACAGGGGGAAGTCGAGACCCAGTACTTC
few,.,TRBJ2-7,TRBV28,CASSSPPVYEQYF,TGTGCCAGCAGTTCCCCTCCGGTCTACGAGCAGTACTTC
.,.,TRBJ1-2,TRBV6-5,CASSYSPGDGYTF,TGTGCCAGCAGTTACTCGCCAGGAGATGGCTACACCTTC
many,.,TRBJ2-1,TRBV16,CASSQSRGSSYNEQFF,TGTGCCAGCAGCCAATCGAGGGGGAGCTCCTACAATGAGCAGTTCTTC
.,.,TRBJ2-1,TRBV3-1,CASSQEGGFYNEQFF,TGTGCCAGCAGCCAAGAGGGGGGATTCTACAATGAGCAGTTCTTC
.,.,TRBJ1-1,TRBV3-1,CASSRLEGGTEAFF,TGTGCCAGCAGCCGCTTAGAGGGCGGCACTGAAGCTTTCTTT
few,.,TRBJ2-4,TRBV4-3,CASSQDSRAKNIQYF,TGCGCCAGCAGCCAAGATAGCAGGGCCAAAAACATTCAGTACTTC
few,TRBD1,TRBJ2-7,TRBV29-1,CSVAHPTGVYEQYF,TGCAGCGTTGCACACCCGACAGGGGTCTACGAGCAGTACTTC
few,.,TRBJ2-5,TRBV7-9,CASSPPGDGGTQYF,TGTGCCAGCAGCCCCCCGGGCGACGGGGGGACCCAGTACTTC
.,.,TRBJ2-3,TRBV2,CATSRGASVRQDTQYF,TGTGCCACCAGCAGGGGGGCTAGCGTTCGCCAAGATACGCAGTATTTT
.,TRBD2,TRBJ2-5,TRBV4-1,CASSRRGTTQKETQYF,TGCGCCAGCAGCCGTCGGGGGACTACCCAAAAAGAGACCCAGTACTTC
many,TRBD2,TRBJ2-1,TRBV27,CASSVTSWAEQFF,TGTGCCAGCAGTGTGACTAGCTGGGCTGAGCAGTTCTTC
.,.,TRBJ2-5,TRBV2,CASQAGQETQYF,TGTGCCAGCCAAGCAGGCCAAGAGACCCAGTACTTC
many,.,TRBJ2-5,TRBV7-9,CASSWDVQETQYF,TGTGCCAGCAGCTGGGATGTCCAAGAGACCCAGTACTTC
many,.,TRBJ2-5,TRBV7-9,CASSPATPRGETQYF,TGTGCCAGCAGCCCCGCAACCCCGAGAGGGGAGACCCAGTACTTC
.,.,TRBJ2-2,TRBV20-1,CSARQGTGELFF,TGCAGTGCTAGGCAGGGCACCGGGGAGCTGTTTTTT
.,.,TRBJ2-7,TRBV18,CASSGGQKNYEQYF,TGTGCCAGCTCGGGGGGACAGAAAAACTACGAGCAGTACTTC
once,.,TRBJ2-4,TRBV10-1,CASSESRIGGQNIQYF,TGCGCCAGCAGTGAGTCAAGGATCGGCGGCCAAAACATTCAGTACTTC
.,.,TRBJ2-3,TRBV7-6,CASSPNREDTQYF,TGTGCCAGCAGCCCTAACAGGGAGGATACGCAGTATTTT
few,.,TRBJ2-1,TRBV4-1,CASSPSQGIAYNEQFF,TGCGCCAGCAGCCCTAGTCAGGGAATAGCCTACAATGAGCAGTTCTTC
few,.,TRBJ1-5,TRBV15,CATSRDLRYQGNQPQHF,TGTGCCACCAGCAGAGATCTGAGGTACCAGGGCAATCAGCCCCAGCATTTT